Shown below are 23 T cell receptor beta chains from a single sample sequenced in a study of blood T cell repertoires in COVID-19. TCRdb keeps only in-frame clones here, not all; method: immunoSEQ multiplex PCR. The sample includes 210,000 or so clones, around 80% of them seen just once. Sequencing was done on a sample of PBMCs or T cells enriched from blood (not recorded which). These receptors all stem from a woman between 35 and 50 years old with acute COVID-19.

This clone was seen a handful of times. This chain links TRBV21-1 with TRBJ1-2; TRBD1, the table's D call, was not compared with the DNA. TRBV21-1 is flagged as a pseudogene. This CDR3 contains 15 residues. CDR3 coding DNA: TGTGCCAGCAGGCCCGGGACAGGGGCTTTCTATGGCTACACCTTC. It encodes CASRPGTGAFYGYTF.

This chain links TRBV11-3 with TRBJ2-1; 12 bases agree with TRBD2. Germline CDR1 and CDR2: SGHNT and YENEEA. The CDR3 sequence is 15 residues long. V lost 5 bases and J lost 9; bases outside the gene matches: 8. The CDR3 DNA reads TGTGCCAGCAGCCCCGGACTAGCGGGAAGCGGTGAGCAGTTCTTC. It yields the protein CASSPGLAGSGEQFF.

The chain employs TRBV6-5 and TRBJ1-2, with 8 bases lining up with TRBD1. The CDR3 contains 15 residues. The germline gives CDR1 MNHEY, CDR2 SVGAGI. Losses at the gene ends were 7 bases for V and 4 bases for J; bases not matched to a gene: 11. In DNA, the CDR3 is TGTGCCAGCACCAGGGGGCAGGGCGTTGGCTATGGCTACACCTTC. This translates into CASTRGQGVGYGYTF.

The chain is built from TRBV12-3 or TRBV12-4 and TRBJ1-1; no firm D call. The CDR3 consists of 11 residues. The V end was cut by 8 bases, the J end by 8 bases, with 12 bases between. The CDR3 region has the DNA TGTGCCAGCGGAGGGCCCCGCGAAGCTTTCTTT. It is translated as CASGGPREAFF.

The chain's CDR3 is CASSIVTGTLSYEQYF. CDR3 in DNA: TGTGCCAGTAGTATAGTAACCGGGACTCTCTCCTACGAGCAGTACTTC. The chain links TRBV19 to TRBJ2-7; D is perhaps TRBD2 (6 bases). V was shortened by 1 base and J by 0 bases, with 13 bases between the two germline ends. The CDR3 is 16 residues long. Germline CDR1 is LNHDA and CDR2 is SQIVND (reference sequence).

This clone was counted only a few times. The CDR3 nucleotides are TGTGCCAGCACCCATTCCAGGGTGGGTATCAGGCAGCCCCAGCATTTT. This gives the protein CASTHSRVGIRQPQHF. This sequence joins TRBV7-2 and TRBJ1-5; possible D gene TRBD1, 5 bases. The V end lost 7 bases, the J end lost 7 bases, and 23 bases lay between the germline ends. CDR1 SGHTA and CDR2 FQGNSA come from the germline V gene. The CDR3 extends over 16 amino acids.

As to this clone: The junction departs from germline at one end; a sequencing error may be responsible. The chain combines TRBV19 with TRBJ1-5; 12 bases are a match to TRBD1. The CDR3 extends over 16 amino acids. Germline V CDR1 and CDR2: LNHDA, SQIVND (reference sequence). Here the CDR3 DNA reads TGTGCCAGTACCACCCGGGGGACAGGGGGCAACCAGCCCCAGCATTTT. It is translated as CASTTRGTGGNQPQHF.

The J gene is TRBJ1-2, the V gene TRBV6-5, with 10 bases matching TRBD1. The germline V gene has CDR1 MNHEY and CDR2 SVGAGI. This CDR3 comprises 15 residues. The V segment lost 5 bases and the J segment 1 base; nucleotides outside the gene matches: 4. As DNA, the CDR3 is TGTGCCAGCAGTCTTGGGACAGGGGATAACTATGGCTACACCTTC. Its protein product is CASSLGTGDNYGYTF.

This clone came up a few times. This chain connects TRBV18 to TRBJ2-2; D may be TRBD2 (5 bases). The CDR3 runs to 16 residues. CDR1 KGHSH and CDR2 LQKENI come from the germline V gene. V lost 0 bases and J 4 bases, leaving 12 bases between the germline ends. In DNA, the CDR3 is TGTGCCAGCTCACCACCTGGTGGGAGTGGCACCGGGGAGCTGTTTTTT. Translation gives CASSPPGGSGTGELFF.

The chain carries TRBV2 and TRBJ1-4; TRBD1 matches 10 bases. The V and J ends lost 8 bases and 8 bases, in that order; junction bases with no gene match: 8. Germline V CDR1 and CDR2: SNHLY, FYNNEI. The CDR3 runs to 14 residues. CDR3 nucleotide sequence: TGTGCCAGCTGGACCGGGACAGGGGAGGAAAAACTGTTTTTT. It is translated as CASWTGTGEEKLFF. The full variable domain, rest sourced from reference TRBV2 and TRBJ1-4, is EPEVTQTPSHQVTQMGQEVILRCVPISNHLYFYWYRQILGQKVEFLVSFYNNEISEKSEIFDDQFSVERPDGSNFTLKIRSTKLEDSAMYFCASWTGTGEEKLFFGSGTQLSVL.

The V gene is TRBV5-1, the J gene TRBJ2-4; 7 bases are a match to TRBD2. The J segment lost 4 bases and the V segment lost 1 base, leaving 8 bases of the junction unmatched. This CDR3 has 16 amino acids. From germline, CDR1 is SGHRS and CDR2 YFSETQ. Here the CDR3 reads CASSLSGGSLKNIQYF. The CDR3, as DNA: TGCGCCAGCAGCTTGTCGGGCGGGAGTTTAAAAAACATTCAGTACTTC.

The chain links TRBV2 to TRBJ1-4; TRBD1 might be the D (5 bases). Germline values: CDR1 SNHLY, CDR2 FYNNEI. The CDR3 runs to 16 residues. V gave up 5 bases and J gave up 6 bases, with 19 bases separating them. The CDR3 nucleotides read TGTGCCAGCAGTCTCCACCGGGACTCTTCCTATGAAAAACTGTTTTTT. Translation: CASSLHRDSSYEKLFF.

This chain joins TRBV27 and TRBJ1-1; TRBD1 matches at 7 bases. Germline loops: CDR1 MNHEY, CDR2 SMNVEV (reference sequence). This CDR3 comprises 16 residues. V trimming: 4 bases; J trimming: 5 bases; junction bases outside the gene matches: 13. As DNA, the CDR3 is TGTGCCAGCAGTTACACAGGGGCATCAGGGTATACTGAAGCTTTCTTT. Translated, it gives CASSYTGASGYTEAFF.

The rearrangement links TRBV30 to TRBJ2-3; TRBD2 might be the D (7 bases). The CDR3 length is 13 residues. Per the germline V gene, CDR1 is GTSNPN and CDR2 is SVGIG (reference sequence). Trimming cost V 1 base and J 8 bases, with 13 bases left between them. The CDR3 region is CAWSEGGAGTQYF. In nucleotides, the CDR3 is TGTGCCTGGAGTGAGGGGGGGGCGGGTACGCAGTATTTT.

J is TRBJ1-1 and V is TRBV29-1, with 10 positions matching TRBD1. The trim removed 6 bases at V and 4 bases at J, leaving 8 bases unmatched. Germline values: CDR1 SQVTM, CDR2 ANQGSEA. This CDR3 contains 14 residues. The CDR3 nucleotides are TGCAGCGTGAAACCCGGGACAGGGGCCACTGAAGCTTTCTTT. Translation gives CSVKPGTGATEAFF.

The chain combines TRBV10-3 with TRBJ1-2; tentative D call: TRBD1 (5 bases). Trimming removed 2 bases at V and 8 bases at J, with 24 bases between. The CDR3 sequence is 17 residues long. Germline CDR1 reads ENHRY; CDR2 reads SYGVKD. The CDR3 region is CAISEPGESIGRRGYTF. The CDR3 DNA follows: TGTGCCATCAGTGAGCCGGGGGAGAGTATAGGAAGGAGGGGCTACACCTTC.

The J gene is TRBJ2-3, the V gene TRBV10-3; TRBD2 matches 8 bases. Germline assignment: CDR1 ENHRY and CDR2 SYGVKD. CDR3 length: 14 amino acids. CDR3 sequence reads: CAVRGLENTDTQYF. Here the CDR3 DNA reads TGTGCAGTGCGGGGACTAGAGAACACAGATACGCAGTATTTT.

The chain recombines TRBV19 with TRBJ1-1; a weak D match, TRBD1 (5 bases). Per the germline V gene, CDR1 is LNHDA and CDR2 is SQIVND (reference sequence). The CDR3 spans 13 residues. Trimming cost V 5 bases and J 5 bases, with 12 bases left between them. CDR3 in DNA: TGTGCCAGTAGTGTTGTAAAGGGGACTGAAGCTTTCTTT. Its protein is CASSVVKGTEAFF.

This rearrangement joins TRBV19 to TRBJ1-2, with 10 bases fitting TRBD1. The germline CDR1 and CDR2 sequences are LNHDA and SQIVND (reference sequence). There are 16 residues in the CDR3. With 4 bases clipped from V and 7 bases from J, the junction kept 12 bases outside the gene matches. For the CDR3, the DNA is TGTGCCAGTAGTACCACTCTGGGACAGGGGAATAGTGGCTACACCTTC. Translating gives CASSTTLGQGNSGYTF.

To note about this clone: Other DNA sequences of this sample code for an identical CDR3. The chain links TRBV6-1 to TRBJ1-2; 10 positions match TRBD1. This CDR3 is built from 13 residues. CDR1 is MNHNS, CDR2 SASEGT, per germline. Trimming cost V 3 bases and J 7 bases; bases outside gene matches: 2. This CDR3 is CASSDRDRGGYTF. For the CDR3, the DNA is TGTGCCAGCAGTGACCGGGACAGGGGTGGCTACACCTTC.

Comments on this clone: Distinct nucleotide sequences in the sample also encode this CDR3. This chain connects TRBV19 to TRBJ2-3; TRBD2 aligns across 9 bases. The CDR3 runs to 14 residues. Germline assignment: CDR1 LNHDA and CDR2 SQIVND (reference sequence). J lost 1 base, V lost 8 bases, and 4 bases had no gene match. The CDR3 sequence is CASGASGGTDTQYF. In nucleotides, the CDR3 is TGTGCCAGTGGTGCTAGCGGGGGCACAGATACGCAGTATTTT.

The CDR3 sequence: CASSIGRGGLSTDTQYF. DNA of the CDR3: TGTGCCAGTAGTATAGGTCGCGGGGGCCTGAGCACAGATACGCAGTATTTT. The V and J genes are TRBV19 and TRBJ2-3; a possible D gene is TRBD2 (7 bases). The CDR3 extends over 17 amino acids. Trimming stripped 1 base from V and 0 bases from J, with 14 bases between. Germline values: CDR1 LNHDA, CDR2 SQIVND (reference sequence).

The chain couples TRBV7-6 to TRBJ2-2; D may be TRBD1 (5 bases). Germline CDR1 and CDR2: SGHVS and FNYEAQ. V gave up 0 bases and J gave up 2 bases, with 7 bases separating them. This CDR3 has 15 amino acids. CDR3 amino acids: CASSLADSNTGELFF. CDR3 DNA sequence: TGTGCCAGCAGCTTAGCAGACAGTAACACCGGGGAGCTGTTTTTT.